This passage covers 17 T cell receptor beta chains from one sample sequenced in a study of tumor-infiltrating lymphocytes in primary liver carcinoma. The source material, 20-30 mg of unsorted bulk tissue, was used to co-extract RNA and DNA. cDNA specific to TCR beta was made from approximately 500 ng of total RNA, with a constant-region primer employed for priming. Employing slightly modified ARM-PCR, three nested multiplex PCR rounds were run, and these gave rise to the TCR beta libraries. PCR rounds one and two used TRBV1-TRBV30 forward primers with a C-beta reverse primer for roughly 9 cycles each. MiXCR, run by TCRdb on the multiplex PCR reads, gives a single entry per CDR3 protein. This table holds 52,000 or so distinct CDR3 sequences, about 77% found once. Specimen: liver tumor tissue from sampling region 5. Subset noted: tumor region T5, tumor centre. The receptor set was obtained from a middle-aged man with primary liver carcinoma and hepatitis B virus infection.

With respect to this clonotype: One end of the junction is discordant with germline, which a read error may explain. The genes are TRBV6-2 or TRBV6-3 and TRBJ2-3; D could derive from TRBD1 or TRBD2 (5 bases each). There are 14 residues in the CDR3. Germline-derived CDR1 and CDR2 are MNHEY and SVGEGT. This CDR3 is CARSYGTPTDTQYF. DNA for the CDR3: TGTGCCAGGAGTTACGGGACCCCAACAGATACGCAGTATTTT.

J is TRBJ2-1 and V is TRBV5-1, with D perhaps matching TRBD2 (6 bases). V was trimmed by 6 bases and J by 8 bases, leaving 18 bases between them. CDR1 SGHRS and CDR2 YFSETQ come from the germline V gene. This CDR3 region has 14 residues. This chain's CDR3 is CASTSVGGYYEQFF. The DNA of the CDR3 is TGCGCCAGCACGTCAGTGGGAGGTTACTATGAGCAGTTCTTC.

In its sample, this clonotype is medium-sized (0.01 to 0.1%). The V and J genes are TRBV5-6 and TRBJ1-1; TRBD1 matches 8 bases. Germline CDR1 SGHDT, CDR2 YYEEEE. The trim removed 4 bases at V and 5 bases at J, leaving 7 bases unmatched. The CDR3 covers 14 residues. CDR3 coding DNA: TGTGCCAGCAGCGCACGACAGGGGCGGACTGAAGCTTTCTTT. Its translation is CASSARQGRTEAFF.

This clonotype came up once. Germline and junction disagree at one end, which may indicate a read error. This chain's CDR3 is CASSVQGATYTQYF. CDR3 nucleotide sequence: TGTGCAAGCAGCGTACAGGGGGCAACATATACGCAGTATTTT. The gene calls are TRBV6-6 and TRBJ2-3, with 9 bases aligning to TRBD1. There are 14 residues in the CDR3. Per the germline V gene, CDR1 is MNHNY and CDR2 is SVGAGI (reference sequence).

Points on this clonotype: This could be a read error, since a much larger clone is one nucleotide away. The chain couples TRBV20-1 to TRBJ1-2; no clear D gene. Deletions cut 5 bases from V and 6 bases from J, with 10 bases between. The CDR3 loop spans 11 amino acids. The germline CDR1 and CDR2 sequences are DFQATT and SNEGSKA (reference sequence). The CDR3 is CSAPIAHGYTF. Here the CDR3 DNA reads TGCAGTGCTCCTATAGCTCATGGCTACACCTTC.

Comment on this clonotype: One end of the junction does not line up with germline, which may come from a read error. The rearrangement joins TRBV10-3 to TRBJ2-6, with a possible D match to TRBD2 (5 bases). The germline V gene has CDR1 ENHRY and CDR2 SYGVKD. The CDR3 extends over 16 amino acids. The CDR3 DNA sequence: TGCGCCATCAGTGGTTGCCAGGAGGCTGGGGCCAACGTCCTGACTTTC. Encoded protein: CAISGCQEAGANVLTF.

This clonotype was counted many times. The chain is built from TRBV5-1 and TRBJ2-4; D remains unclear. The germline V gene encodes CDR1 SGHRS and CDR2 YFSETQ. The CDR3 sequence is 14 residues long. V was shortened by 0 bases and J by 2 bases, with 6 bases between the two germline ends. CDR3 loop: CASSLGGTKNIQYF. The CDR3, as DNA: TGCGCCAGCAGCTTGGGGGGTACCAAAAACATTCAGTACTTC.

This clonotype was observed many times. The junction differs from germline at one of its ends, possibly a read error. The rearrangement links TRBV28 to TRBJ1-3; 10 bases line up with TRBD1. The CDR3 totals 17 residues. Germline V gene data show CDR1 as MDHEN and CDR2 as SYDVKM. CDR3 region: CASSLRDRGLSGSTIYF. As DNA, the CDR3 is TGTGCCAGCAGTTTACGTGACAGGGGGCTCTCTGGAAGCACCATATATTTT.

To note about this clonotype: Here the CDR3 omits its conserved ending phenylalanine or tryptophan, so a read error is the likely source. The chain joins TRBV14 to TRBJ2-1, with TRBD2 matching over 8 bases. This CDR3 is built from 16 residues. The germline V gene encodes CDR1 SGHDN and CDR2 FVKESK. The ends lost 6 bases at V and 5 bases at J; junction bases unmatched: 12. The CDR3 sequence is CASSAVAGWIDNEQFL. The CDR3 nucleotides are TGTGCCAGCAGTGCCGTAGCGGGATGGATAGACAATGAGCAGTTCCTC.

This clonotype was found once. The CDR3 does not end in the conserved phenylalanine or tryptophan, so this is likely a read error. The rearrangement joins TRBV4-3 to TRBJ2-2, with a weak D call TRBD1 (5 bases). V dropped 6 bases and J dropped 0 bases, with 20 bases sitting between them. CDR1 is LGHNA, CDR2 YSLEER, per germline. The CDR3 runs to 18 residues. The CDR3 DNA reads as TGCGCCAGCAGTCAAACCACTATCGGACATACGAACACCGGGGAGCTGTTTATT. Its protein product is CASSQTTIGHTNTGELFI.

Comments on this clonotype: The final CDR3 position lacks the conserved phenylalanine or tryptophan, pointing to a likely read error. V and J are TRBV6-2 or TRBV6-3 and TRBJ2-5; a possible D gene is TRBD2 (6 bases). Germline V gene sequence: CDR1 MNHEY, CDR2 SVGEGT. This CDR3 is built from 12 residues. The CDR3: CTSNNSQETQYL. For the CDR3, the DNA is TGTACTAGCAACAACAGCCAAGAGACCCAGTACCTC.

A word on this clonotype: The junction does not match germline at one end; this may be a read error. This chain joins TRBV6-5 and TRBJ1-3, with TRBD1 identical over 7 bases. The germline CDR1 and CDR2 sequences are MNHEY and SVGAGI. This CDR3 has 17 residues. The CDR3: CACSPIQGSLPGNTIYF. The CDR3 nucleotides are TGTGCCTGCAGTCCTATACAGGGGAGCCTCCCTGGAAACACCATATATTTT.

Notes on this clonotype: The germline gene is not matched at one end of the junction; a read error may be the cause. CDR3 DNA sequence: TGTGCCAGCAGTACAACAGGGGGGATCTATGAAAAACTGTCTTTT. Translated: CASSTTGGIYEKLSF. The chain employs TRBV28 and TRBJ1-4; 8 nucleotides line up with TRBD1. CDR1 is MDHEN and CDR2 is SYDVKM in the germline V gene. This CDR3 region has 15 residues.

This clonotype was seen more than once but under ten times. The chain carries TRBV19 and TRBJ2-5; D gene uncertain. V was cut by 1 base and J by 5 bases, with 11 bases left in between. Germline assignment: CDR1 LNHDA and CDR2 SQIVND (reference sequence). This CDR3 region has 14 residues. Written as DNA, the CDR3 is TGTGCCAGTAGTATAGGTTCCTCTCTGGAGACCCAGTACTTC. Encoded protein: CASSIGSSLETQYF.

The rearrangement uses TRBV12-3 or TRBV12-4 and TRBJ1-5; tentative D call: TRBD1 (5 bases). The length of the CDR3 is 16 residues. Trimming removed 4 bases from V and 16 bases from J, with 29 bases in between. The chain's CDR3 is CASSSPEGMSNQPKHF. CDR3 coding DNA: TGTGCCAGCAGTTCCCCGGAGGGGATGAGCAATCAGCCCAAACATTTT.

Concerning this clonotype: Germline is not matched at one junction end, which may reflect a read error. The chain links TRBV11-2 to TRBJ2-7, with 10 positions matching TRBD2. Per germline, CDR1 SGHAT and CDR2 FQNNGV. The CDR3 has 20 residues. The CDR3 DNA follows: TGTGCCAGTAGCTTGAGGGAGGGGATGACTAGCGGGCTCAACTCCTACGAGCAGTACTTC. Translation: CASSLREGMTSGLNSYEQYF.

On this clonotype: One end of the junction varies from germline; a read error may be responsible. The genes are TRBV19 and TRBJ2-2; possibly TRBD1 or TRBD2 for D (6 bases each). The CDR3 has 14 residues. The germline gives CDR1 LNHDA, CDR2 SQIVND (reference sequence). CDR3 DNA sequence: TGTGCCAGTAGGTCCCTCGGGGGCACCGGGGAGCTGTTCTTT. Translating it yields CASRSLGGTGELFF.